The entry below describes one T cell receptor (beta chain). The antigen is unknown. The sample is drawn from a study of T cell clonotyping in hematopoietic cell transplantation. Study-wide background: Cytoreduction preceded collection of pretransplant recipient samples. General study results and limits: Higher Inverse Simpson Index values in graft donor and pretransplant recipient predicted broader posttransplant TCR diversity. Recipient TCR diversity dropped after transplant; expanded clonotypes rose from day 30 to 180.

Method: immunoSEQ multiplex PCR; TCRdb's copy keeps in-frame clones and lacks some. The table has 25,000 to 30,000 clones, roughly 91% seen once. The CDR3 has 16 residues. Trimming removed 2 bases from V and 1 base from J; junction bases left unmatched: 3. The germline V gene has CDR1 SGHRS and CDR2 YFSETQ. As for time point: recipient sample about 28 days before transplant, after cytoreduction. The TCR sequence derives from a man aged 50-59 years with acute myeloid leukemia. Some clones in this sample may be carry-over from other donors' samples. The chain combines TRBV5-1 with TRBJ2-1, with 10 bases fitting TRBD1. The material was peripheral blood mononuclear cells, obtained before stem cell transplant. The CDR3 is CASSLLGQGSYNEQFF. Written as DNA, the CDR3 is TGCGCCAGCAGCTTATTGGGACAGGGGTCCTACAATGAGCAGTTCTTC.